The 30 T cell receptor beta chains below all came from one sample that was sequenced in a study of blood T cell repertoires in COVID-19. TCRdb's table, derived via immunoSEQ multiplex PCR, lists solely in-frame clones and lacks some. The top ten clones hold approximately 4.5% of a sample with about 260,000 clones, about 81% of them seen once. The specimen was PBMCs or T cells enriched from blood (not recorded which). Source of these receptors: a man aged 30 to 45 with acute COVID-19.

V gene TRBV18 combines with J gene TRBJ1-6, with TRBD1 identical over 8 bases. The CDR3 totals 14 residues. The V gene's germline CDR1 is KGHSH and CDR2 LQKENI. The junction had 1 base not matched to a gene; V was cut back by 1 base and J by 8 bases. The CDR3 bases are TGTGCCAGCTCACCACAGGACAGGGATTCACCCCTCCACTTT. Translated: CASSPQDRDSPLHF.

J is TRBJ1-2 and V is TRBV2; no definite D call. Germline CDR1 is SNHLY and CDR2 is FYNNEI. V was trimmed by 4 bases and J by 5 bases, leaving 17 bases between them. The CDR3 sequence is 15 residues long. Here the CDR3 DNA reads TGTGCCAGCAGTGGTTCGAGGCAGCCCGTGTATGGCTACACCTTC. Protein: CASSGSRQPVYGYTF.

V is TRBV6-5 and J is TRBJ2-1; the D gene is possibly TRBD2 (5 bases). CDR3 length equals 15 residues. Trimming shortened V by 5 bases and J by 2 bases, and 13 bases separated the two germline ends. Looked up from germline, CDR1 is MNHEY and CDR2 is SVGAGI. The CDR3, as DNA: TGTGCCAGCAGTCTGGCTAGCCGACCCTACAATGAGCAGTTCTTC. Translating gives CASSLASRPYNEQFF.

The chain uses TRBV19 and TRBJ1-5; D uncertain. Looked up from germline, CDR1 is LNHDA and CDR2 is SQIVND (reference sequence). The CDR3 totals 15 residues. With 1 base removed from V and 0 bases from J, the gap between germline ends came to 7 bases. The CDR3 spells CASSIGGDSNQPQHF. In DNA form, the CDR3 reads TGTGCCAGTAGTATAGGCGGAGATAGCAATCAGCCCCAGCATTTT.

The rearrangement uses TRBV27 and TRBJ1-6; no clear D. V dropped 10 bases and J dropped 0 bases, with 10 bases sitting between them. The length of the CDR3 is 14 residues. CDR1 and CDR2 (germline): MNHEY, SMNVEV (reference sequence). For the CDR3, the DNA is TGTGCCACCGGTATTAGCTCCTATAATTCACCCCTCCACTTT. This gives the protein CATGISSYNSPLHF.

The chain combines TRBV19 with TRBJ1-2, with D tentatively TRBD1 (5 bases). CDR1 is LNHDA, CDR2 SQIVND, per germline (reference sequence). The CDR3 totals 11 residues. V lost 11 bases and J 8 bases, leaving 15 bases between the germline ends. The CDR3 DNA is TGTGCCTCCCAGGCGGGGGACGGCTACACCTTC. This codes for CASQAGDGYTF.

The chain uses TRBV6-2 or TRBV6-3 and TRBJ2-1; no clear D gene. The germline gives CDR1 MNHEY, CDR2 SVGEGT. This CDR3 spans 15 amino acids. Between the trimmed V and J ends, which lost 0 bases and 4 bases, there was a span of 10 bases. The CDR3 DNA sequence: TGTGCCAGCAGTTACTCGATCCCCGGGTACAATGAGCAGTTCTTC. It codes for CASSYSIPGYNEQFF.

This rearrangement joins TRBV5-1 to TRBJ1-2, with D unclear. Trimming removed 0 bases at V and 6 bases at J, with 6 bases between. The germline CDR1 and CDR2 sequences are SGHRS and YFSETQ. The CDR3 totals 12 residues. The CDR3 sequence: CASSLGSHGYTF. The CDR3 nucleotides read TGCGCCAGCAGCTTGGGAAGCCATGGCTACACCTTC.

The chain couples TRBV5-6 to TRBJ2-5, with 8 bases fitting TRBD1. The CDR3 sequence is 15 residues long. Germline CDR1 is SGHDT and CDR2 is YYEEEE. Trimming removed 5 bases from V and 5 bases from J; junction bases left unmatched: 11. The CDR3 sequence is CASRAPGQGGETQYF. The CDR3 DNA sequence: TGTGCCAGCAGGGCCCCCGGACAGGGCGGGGAGACCCAGTACTTC. The full variable domain, in which reference TRBV5-6 and TRBJ2-5 provide the parts outside the CDR3, is DAGVTQSPTHLIKTRGQQVTLRCSPKSGHDTVSWYQQALGQGPQFIFQYYEEEERQRGNFPDRFSGHQFPNYSSELNVNALLLGDSALYLCASRAPGQGGETQYFGPGTRLLVL.

The chain has TRBV6-6 and TRBJ2-3, with TRBD2 identical over 8 bases. Unmatched junction bases numbered 4, after V lost 4 bases and J lost 1 base. The CDR3 length is 15 residues. In germline, CDR1 is MNHNY, CDR2 SVGAGI (reference sequence). In nucleotides, the CDR3 is TGTGCCAGCAGTTCGCGGGGGGCCGGCACAGATACGCAGTATTTT. It translates to CASSSRGAGTDTQYF.

This clone was counted only a few times. The V call is TRBV4-2, the J call TRBJ2-2; TRBD1 aligns across 7 bases. The CDR3 is 16 amino acids. The J segment lost 5 bases and the V segment lost 0 bases, leaving 6 bases of the junction unmatched. Germline values: CDR1 LGHNA, CDR2 YNFKEQ. The CDR3 region is CASSQEGDSQTGELFF. The CDR3 bases are TGTGCCAGCAGCCAAGAGGGGGACAGTCAAACCGGGGAGCTGTTTTTT.

This clone was observed once. The DNA for the CDR3 is TGTGCCAGCAGCCCCCTAGCGCAAACAGATACGCAGTATTTT. It is translated as CASSPLAQTDTQYF. The chain uses TRBV7-6 and TRBJ2-3, with TRBD2 as a possible D gene (6 bases). Trimming took off 5 bases at V and 3 bases at J, with 12 bases between the two ends. Per the germline V gene, CDR1 is SGHVS and CDR2 is FNYEAQ. The CDR3 is 14 amino acids.

V and J are TRBV7-9 and TRBJ1-1; D gene uncertain. CDR3 length: 12 residues. The germline CDR1 and CDR2 sequences are SEHNR and FQNEAQ (reference sequence). V was cut by 4 bases and J by 8 bases, with 11 bases left in between. The CDR3 spells CASSSNIKEAFF. For the CDR3, the DNA is TGTGCCAGCAGCTCGAACATAAAGGAAGCTTTCTTT.

The chain has TRBV11-3 and TRBJ2-2; 9 bases are a match to TRBD2. Germline CDR1 is SGHNT and CDR2 is YENEEA. The CDR3 is 19 residues long. The V segment lost 1 base and the J segment 2 bases; nucleotides outside the gene matches: 11. In nucleotides, the CDR3 is TGTGCCAGCAGCTTAGTCCAAGGCCTGACTAGCGGAAACACCGGGGAGCTGTTTTTT. It specifies CASSLVQGLTSGNTGELFF.

In its sample, this clone was seen once. The gene calls are TRBV5-1 and TRBJ1-5; no clear D gene. Looked up from germline, CDR1 is SGHRS and CDR2 is YFSETQ. V gave up 0 bases and J gave up 4 bases, with 5 bases separating them. CDR3 size: 13 residues. The CDR3 DNA is TGCGCCAGCAGCTTGGTCGGGAATCAGCCCCAGCATTTT. Translated, it gives CASSLVGNQPQHF.

The V and J genes are TRBV19 and TRBJ1-1; D might be TRBD1 (5 bases). The germline CDR1 and CDR2 sequences are LNHDA and SQIVND (reference sequence). The CDR3 extends over 14 amino acids. V gave up 1 base and J gave up 5 bases, with 11 bases separating them. Here the CDR3 DNA reads TGTGCCAGTAGTATAGGCCTGGGGGGGACTGAAGCTTTCTTT. Its protein product is CASSIGLGGTEAFF.

This clone showed up just once. The chain joins TRBV7-3 to TRBJ2-2; a possible D gene is TRBD2 (5 bases). Germline values: CDR1 SGHTA, CDR2 FQGTGA. V dropped 2 bases and J dropped 6 bases, with 13 bases sitting between them. This CDR3 spans 15 amino acids. The CDR3 protein is CASSLLRGTPGELFF. Written as DNA, the CDR3 is TGTGCCAGCAGCTTACTCCGGGGTACCCCCGGGGAGCTGTTTTTT.

The chain uses TRBV6-2 or TRBV6-3 and TRBJ2-7; 7 positions match TRBD1. The CDR3 sequence is 14 residues long. Germline loops: CDR1 MNHEY, CDR2 SVGEGT. V gave up 6 bases and J gave up 7 bases; unmatched junction bases: 12. CDR3 nucleotide sequence: TGTGCCAGCAGCCCCTCACAGGGGACCCGAGAGCAGTACGTC. Amino acids: CASSPSQGTREQYV.

As regards this clone: An end of the junction does not agree with germline; a read error may underlie this. The rearrangement links TRBV5-1 to TRBJ1-4; D is possibly TRBD1 (6 bases). Germline CDR1 reads SGHRS; CDR2 reads YFSETQ. The CDR3 is made up of 14 amino acids. The CDR3 protein is CASSTDSQNEKLFF. The CDR3 DNA reads TGTGCCAGCAGCACGGACAGTCAGAATGAAAAACTGTTTTTT.

V is TRBV6-1 and J is TRBJ2-6; unclear D gene. The CDR3 consists of 17 residues. V shed 4 bases and J shed 4 bases, with 17 bases lying between them. Germline V gene lookup returns CDR1 MNHNS and CDR2 SASEGT. CDR3 in amino acids: CASSGTEAWSGANVLTF. In DNA form, the CDR3 reads TGTGCCAGCAGTGGCACAGAAGCCTGGTCAGGGGCCAACGTCCTGACTTTC.

The chain links TRBV18 to TRBJ2-6, with D uncertain. The CDR3 length is 21 residues. Trimming pared 5 bases from V and 0 bases from J, leaving 26 bases between. Germline CDR1 and CDR2: KGHSH and LQKENI. The CDR3 is CASSTLAQNSKLSSGANVLTF. The CDR3 nucleotides read TGTGCCAGCTCAACGCTCGCACAGAACTCAAAACTTAGCTCTGGGGCCAACGTCCTGACTTTC.

CDR3 nucleotide sequence: TGTGCCTGGGTAACAGGGAGGGATAATTCACCCCTCCACTTT. Protein product: CAWVTGRDNSPLHF. The chain uses TRBV30 and TRBJ1-6, with a weak D call TRBD1 (6 bases). Trimming stripped 5 bases from V and 5 bases from J, with 13 bases between. This CDR3 contains 14 residues. Germline assignment: CDR1 GTSNPN and CDR2 SVGIG (reference sequence).

This rearrangement joins TRBV5-4 to TRBJ1-1; D is uncertain. Germline loops: CDR1 SGHNT, CDR2 YYREEE (reference sequence). The CDR3 length is 12 residues. Trimming cost V 1 base and J 4 bases, with 5 bases left between them. DNA for the CDR3: TGTGCCAGCAGCTTGCGTAGCACTGAAGCTTTCTTT. It is translated as CASSLRSTEAFF.

This chain joins TRBV6-5 and TRBJ1-2, with 9 bases aligning to TRBD1. The CDR3 sequence is 15 residues long. V lost 0 bases to trimming and J lost 5 bases; unmatched junction nucleotides: 4. Germline assignment: CDR1 MNHEY and CDR2 SVGAGI. Written as DNA, the CDR3 is TGTGCCAGCAGTTACTCGGGGACAGGGACTTATGGCTACACCTTC. As protein: CASSYSGTGTYGYTF.

This clone showed up just a few times. The junction departs from germline at one end; a sequencing error may be responsible. The chain carries TRBV30 and TRBJ1-1; 7 nucleotides agree with TRBD1. The CDR3 runs 14 residues. Germline lookup yields CDR1 GTSNPN and CDR2 SVGIG (reference sequence). Written as DNA, the CDR3 is TGTGCCTGGAGTACGACAGGGCGGAACGCTGAAGCTTTCTTT. Protein: CAWSTTGRNAEAFF.

V and J are TRBV9 and TRBJ2-3, with a tentative D call TRBD1 (6 bases). V shed 2 bases and J shed 2 bases, with 12 bases lying between them. Germline CDR1 reads SGDLS; CDR2 reads YYNGEE. The CDR3 consists of 15 residues. CDR3 in amino acids: CASSVTGWATDTQYF. Here the CDR3 DNA reads TGTGCCAGCAGCGTTACAGGGTGGGCCACAGATACGCAGTATTTT.

The gene calls are TRBV30 and TRBJ1-4; possibly TRBD1 for D (5 bases). CDR3 length: 13 residues. CDR1 is GTSNPN, CDR2 SVGIG, per germline (reference sequence). Trimming stripped 2 bases from V and 7 bases from J, with 11 bases between. The CDR3 loop reads CAWSFWGGEKLFF. The CDR3 region has the DNA TGTGCCTGGAGTTTCTGGGGGGGTGAAAAACTGTTTTTT.

The chain carries TRBV9 and TRBJ2-3; 13 positions match TRBD2. CDR3 length equals 16 residues. The junction had 12 bases not matched to a gene; V was cut back by 10 bases and J by 4 bases. In germline, CDR1 is SGDLS, CDR2 YYNGEE. The CDR3 region is CARWGGLAGPSDTQYF. The CDR3 DNA reads as TGTGCCCGCTGGGGGGGACTAGCGGGACCCTCAGATACGCAGTATTTT.

CDR3 DNA: TGTGCCAGCTGCCGGGACAGCACTAATGAAAAACTGTTTTTT. It yields the protein CASCRDSTNEKLFF. The rearrangement uses TRBV6-5 and TRBJ1-4; TRBD1 aligns across 7 bases. V dropped 8 bases and J dropped 2; count of bases not matched to a gene: 5. This CDR3 has 14 residues. Germline values: CDR1 MNHEY, CDR2 SVGAGI.

With respect to this clone: The junction shows a germline mismatch at one end, possibly a read error. V gene TRBV5-1 combines with J gene TRBJ2-5; 9 bases agree with TRBD2. CDR3 length: 14 residues. Per the germline V gene, CDR1 is SGHRS and CDR2 is YFSETQ. In DNA, the CDR3 is TGTGCCAGCAGCCAAGCGGGAGGAGGCGGGACCCAGTACTTC. Encoded protein: CASSQAGGGGTQYF.